This TCR beta chain is from a study of blood T cell repertoires in COVID-19. Original data processing: Estimated nucleated cell counts came from reference gene primer amplification. The assay was immunoSEQ multiplex PCR, and TCRdb's table has in-frame clones only and misses some. The DNA gave D and trimming, while V, J and clone size come from that table. The table has 290,000 or so clones, 90% seen once; the top ten hold around 4.5%. The CDR3 sequence is 17 residues long. With 5 bases clipped from V and 5 bases from J, the junction kept 9 bases outside the gene matches. Germline loops: CDR1 SNHLY, CDR2 FYNNEI.

The source is a woman aged 18-35 years with acute COVID-19. The material sequenced was PBMCs or T cells enriched from blood (not recorded which). V gene TRBV2 combines with J gene TRBJ1-6; 10 positions match TRBD1. The CDR3 loop is CASSRDRGRTNNSPLHF. The CDR3 DNA follows: TGTGCCAGCAGTCGGGACAGGGGCCGCACAAATAATTCACCCCTCCACTTT.